This T cell receptor (beta chain) comes out of a study of T cells in Graves' hyperthyroidism and ophthalmopathy. The CDR3 extends over 20 amino acids. From germline, CDR1 is SGHTA and CDR2 FQGTGA. After removal of 4 bases from V and 3 bases from J, the junction contained 15 bases not matched to a gene. Blood dates from first hyperthyroidism diagnosis, before any ophthalmopathy symptoms. Amplification of TCR beta CDR3 regions used RNA as the template. The TCR CDR3 first-round RT-PCR relied on the HTBI primer set. TCRdb re-called the multiplex PCR reads through MiXCR, storing one row per CDR3 protein. The data show some 600,000 distinct CDR3 sequences, about 15% seen once.

The source material was blood. The rearrangement uses TRBV7-3 and TRBJ2-3; 14 bases are shared with TRBD2. This clonotype was obtained from a woman aged 25 to 39 with Graves' hyperthyroidism that later progressed to Graves' ophthalmopathy. The CDR3 reads CASSSGTSGRVEGWTDTQYF. For the CDR3, the DNA is TGTGCCAGCAGCTCCGGGACTAGCGGGAGAGTAGAGGGTTGGACAGATACGCAGTATTTT.